These 20 T cell receptor beta chains originate from one sample sequenced in a study of T cell repertoires in cytomegalovirus infection. TCRdb re-called the reads through MiXCR, storing one row per CDR3 protein. The table records some 600,000 distinct CDR3 sequences, roughly a quarter of them present only once. The specimen was CD8+ T cells from PBMCs. The receptor set was obtained from a human donor in good health (CMV status not recorded). Some clones in this sample may be carry-over from other donors' samples.

The chain has TRBV6-5 and TRBJ1-5; TRBD1 agrees at 8 bases. J was trimmed by 3 bases and V by 0 bases; bases with no gene match: 4. The CDR3 runs 16 residues. The germline V gene encodes CDR1 MNHEY and CDR2 SVGAGI. In nucleotides, the CDR3 is TGTGCCAGCAGTTACTCCTCGGACAGGGCCAATCAGCCCCAGCATTTT. It specifies CASSYSSDRANQPQHF.

This clonotype was seen repeatedly, ten times or more. The chain carries TRBV27 and TRBJ2-7; 8 bases are a match to TRBD2. Germline assignment: CDR1 MNHEY and CDR2 SMNVEV (reference sequence). The CDR3 length is 15 residues. V gave up 5 bases and J gave up 5 bases; unmatched junction bases: 11. The CDR3 DNA reads as TGTGCCAGCAGTGGATCGGAGCGGGGGATGAACGAGCAGTACTTC. This gives the protein CASSGSERGMNEQYF.

This clonotype was seen only a few times. The chain uses TRBV28 and TRBJ2-3; TRBD2 is a possible D gene (7 bases). Per germline, CDR1 MDHEN and CDR2 SYDVKM. V gave up 5 bases and J gave up 3 bases, with 18 bases separating them. The CDR3 is 16 residues long. CDR3 DNA: TGTGCCAGCAGTCACTTAGAGGGGGGGCGGACAGATACGCAGTATTTT. This sequence encodes CASSHLEGGRTDTQYF. Variable domain in full (rest from reference TRBV28 and TRBJ2-3): DVKVTQSSRYLVKRTGEKVFLECVQDMDHENMFWYRQDPGLGLRLIYFSYDVKMKEKGDIPEGYSVSREKKERFSLILESASTNQTSMYLCASSHLEGGRTDTQYFGPGTRLTVL.

This clonotype came up a few times. This rearrangement joins TRBV7-9 to TRBJ1-1; the D gene is possibly TRBD1 (5 bases). The germline V and J ends were trimmed by 5 bases and 4 bases, with 17 bases remaining between them. Germline assignment: CDR1 SEHNR and CDR2 FQNEAQ (reference sequence). This CDR3 contains 15 residues. The CDR3, as DNA: TGTGCCAGCAGCGCGAGGGACGGACTGGGCACTGAAGCTTTCTTT. It codes for CASSARDGLGTEAFF.

The chain has TRBV6-2 or TRBV6-3 and TRBJ1-4, with D possibly TRBD1 on 5 matching bases. Per germline, CDR1 MNHEY and CDR2 SVGEGT. The CDR3 spans 15 residues. The V gene lost 4 bases and the J gene lost 3 bases, with 12 bases spanning the gap. The CDR3 reads CASSSQGTANEKLFF. The CDR3 nucleotides are TGTGCCAGCAGTTCCCAGGGCACGGCTAATGAAAAACTGTTTTTT.

The sample holds a few counts of this clonotype. The rearrangement uses TRBV6-2 or TRBV6-3 and TRBJ2-1; unclear D gene. CDR3 length equals 13 residues. The germline CDR1 and CDR2 sequences are MNHEY and SVGEGT. V lost 2 bases and J lost 6, with 8 bases in between. CDR3 sequence: CASSYVTPNEQFF. In DNA, the CDR3 is TGTGCCAGCAGTTACGTGACGCCCAATGAGCAGTTCTTC.

A few counts support this clonotype. The V and J genes are TRBV7-2 and TRBJ2-7; D gene unclear. This CDR3 spans 14 amino acids. Germline V gene data show CDR1 as SGHTA and CDR2 as FQGNSA. V lost 5 bases, J lost 0 bases, and 11 bases lay in between. The CDR3 loop reads CASSEHPSSYEQYF. CDR3 DNA sequence: TGTGCCAGCAGCGAACACCCGAGCTCCTACGAGCAGTACTTC. Looking up the rest from reference TRBV7-2 and TRBJ2-7 gives the full variable domain: GAGVSQSPSNKVTEKGKDVELRCDPISGHTALYWYRQSLGQGLEFLIYFQGNSAPDKSGLPSDRFSAERTGGSVSTLTIQRTQQEDSAVYLCASSEHPSSYEQYFGPGTRLTVT.

This clonotype was detected only a few times. The V gene is TRBV29-1, the J gene TRBJ2-5, with D tentatively TRBD1 (5 bases). CDR3 length: 14 residues. The V and J ends lost 5 bases and 4 bases respectively, with 17 bases between them. Germline CDR1 SQVTM, CDR2 ANQGSEA. The CDR3 region has the DNA TGCAGCGTTCCCAAGGGGATTTCTGGAGAGACCCAGTACTTC. Translation gives CSVPKGISGETQYF.

There are a few counts of this clonotype. V is TRBV29-1 and J is TRBJ2-1; D is unresolved. Trimming shortened V by 2 bases and J by 8 bases, and 10 bases separated the two germline ends. CDR3 length: 12 residues. Germline values: CDR1 SQVTM, CDR2 ANQGSEA. The CDR3 sequence: CSVEMHRDEQFF. CDR3 bases: TGCAGCGTTGAAATGCATAGGGATGAGCAGTTCTTC.

The table lists this clonotype with a few counts. V is TRBV6-2 or TRBV6-3 and J is TRBJ1-2, with D uncertain. The V end was cut by 4 bases, the J end by 4 bases, with 7 bases between. Germline CDR1 reads MNHEY; CDR2 reads SVGEGT. The CDR3 extends over 12 amino acids. The CDR3 DNA reads as TGTGCCAGCAGTTCCCCAACCTATGGCTACACCTTC. Translating gives CASSSPTYGYTF.

This chain links TRBV7-4 with TRBJ1-1; 10 nucleotides align to TRBD1. The germline V gene has CDR1 SGHVT and CDR2 SQSDAQ. V was clipped by 7 bases and J by 5 bases; unmatched bases: 13. CDR3 length equals 16 residues. CDR3 nucleotides: TGTGCCAGCAACATAGGGACAGGGGAGTCGTTAACTGAAGCTTTCTTT. This translates into CASNIGTGESLTEAFF.

The genes are TRBV14 and TRBJ2-1, with a possible D match to TRBD2 (5 bases). The germline gives CDR1 SGHDN, CDR2 FVKESK. This CDR3 region has 13 residues. With 1 base removed from V and 7 bases from J, the gap between germline ends came to 8 bases. This chain's CDR3 is CASSQVGENEQFF. The CDR3 DNA is TGTGCCAGCAGCCAAGTGGGAGAGAATGAGCAGTTCTTC.

Remarks on this clonotype: Being one base from a much bigger clone, this may be a read error. The chain combines TRBV25-1 with TRBJ2-5; 8 nucleotides align to TRBD2. Per the germline V gene, CDR1 is MGHDK and CDR2 is SYGVNS. CDR3 length: 16 amino acids. The DNA of the CDR3 is TGTGCCAGCGGTGAGCTTTCGAGCGGGGGCCCAGAGACCCAGTACTTC. Translation gives CASGELSSGGPETQYF.

V and J are TRBV28 and TRBJ2-3; the match to TRBD1 covers 7 bases. This CDR3 is 12 amino acids long. CDR1 and CDR2 from the germline V gene are MDHEN and SYDVKM. CDR3 region: CAGGTVPDTQYF. Here the CDR3 DNA reads TGTGCGGGTGGGACAGTGCCAGATACGCAGTATTTT.

A word on this clonotype: Mismatch with germline at one junction end may stem from a read error. This rearrangement joins TRBV7-6 to TRBJ1-1, with D uncertain. Germline loops: CDR1 SGHVS, CDR2 FNYEAQ. This CDR3 spans 14 amino acids. The CDR3 protein is CVSSLGSMNTEAFF. The CDR3 DNA sequence: TGTGTCAGCAGCTTGGGCAGCATGAACACTGAAGCTTTCTTT.

This chain uses TRBV6-1 with TRBJ1-2; the D gene is possibly TRBD1 (6 bases). The germline V gene encodes CDR1 MNHNS and CDR2 SASEGT. The V end was cut by 10 bases, the J end by 4 bases, with 19 bases between. This CDR3 has 14 amino acids. CDR3 in DNA: TGTGCCACCCCCCTGGACAGTACGTTCTATGGCTACACCTTC. It yields the protein CATPLDSTFYGYTF.

This clonotype was found a few times. The V and J genes are TRBV7-9 and TRBJ2-5; 7 bases map to TRBD1. CDR1 and CDR2 (germline): SEHNR, FQNEAQ (reference sequence). CDR3 length: 14 residues. V gave up 4 bases and J gave up 3 bases; unmatched junction bases: 5. This CDR3 is CASSSGQFEETQYF. CDR3 nucleotide sequence: TGTGCCAGCAGCTCGGGACAGTTTGAAGAGACCCAGTACTTC.

The chain carries TRBV7-8 and TRBJ2-3; D is tentatively TRBD1 or TRBD2 (6 bases each). The V and J ends lost 5 bases and 2 bases respectively, with 11 bases between them. This CDR3 has 14 amino acids. Germline CDR1 reads SGHVS; CDR2 reads FQNEAQ. The CDR3: CASSPRGHTDTQYF. In nucleotides, the CDR3 is TGTGCCAGCAGCCCGCGGGGACACACAGATACGCAGTATTTT. Looking up the rest from reference TRBV7-8 and TRBJ2-3 gives the full variable domain: GAGVSQSPRYKVAKRGQDVALRCDPISGHVSLFWYQQALGQGPEFLTYFQNEAQLDKSGLPSDRFFAERPEGSVSTLKIQRTQQEDSAVYLCASSPRGHTDTQYFGPGTRLTVL.

A remark on this clonotype: This may be a read error: a much more frequent sequence differs by one nucleotide. V gene TRBV28 combines with J gene TRBJ1-1; D unresolved. V was shortened by 3 bases and J by 5 bases, with 19 bases between the two germline ends. CDR3 length equals 16 residues. In germline, CDR1 is MDHEN, CDR2 SYDVKM. The CDR3 DNA reads TGTGCCAGCAGTTTTTACCCCACGGACTCTAGGACTGAAGCTTTCTTT. Protein product: CASSFYPTDSRTEAFF.

The chain is built from TRBV20-1 and TRBJ2-3; 9 positions match TRBD2. The CDR3 runs to 17 residues. The V segment lost 3 bases and the J segment 1 base; nucleotides outside the gene matches: 11. Germline values: CDR1 DFQATT, CDR2 SNEGSKA (reference sequence). The CDR3 coding sequence is TGCAGTGCTAGTTTAGCGGGGGACCGTTGGGGCACAGATACGCAGTATTTT. It encodes CSASLAGDRWGTDTQYF.